The 9 T cell receptor beta chains listed next were all sequenced from one sample in a study of T cells in Graves' hyperthyroidism and ophthalmopathy (dated by TCRdb to the late 2010s). The library was made by multiplex PCR. Sequencing relied on an Illumina HiSeq 2000. TCR beta CDR3 regions were amplified from RNA transcripts. A first-round RT-PCR of the TCR CDR3 used the HTBI primer set with the Qiagen OneStep RT-PCR kit. The public sequencing data were trimmed at Q25 with fastp and processed into clonotypes with MiXCR by TCRdb, which kept only in-frame beta chains. Merged by CDR3 protein, the rows form single entries marked with the most common genes and DNA. The sample has about 360,000 distinct CDR3 sequences on record, about 13% of them singletons. The ten largest account for 9% to 9.5% of the sample. Material for sequencing was blood. The receptors shown here come from a woman aged 18-29 years with Graves' hyperthyroidism.

This clonotype has at least ten counts. This chain links TRBV7-9 with TRBJ2-7, with D perhaps TRBD1 or TRBD2 (5 bases each). There are 17 residues in the CDR3. V shed 2 bases and J shed 0 bases, with 17 bases lying between them. Germline CDR1 is SEHNR and CDR2 is FQNEAQ (reference sequence). CDR3 in amino acids: CASSLLPRDPVSYEQYF. CDR3 nucleotide sequence: TGTGCCAGCAGCTTACTGCCTCGGGACCCAGTCTCCTACGAGCAGTACTTC.

The sample holds many counts of this clonotype. This chain links TRBV20-1 with TRBJ1-5; tentatively, D is TRBD1 (5 bases). The V and J ends lost 1 base and 6 bases respectively, with 13 bases between them. This CDR3 contains 14 residues. Germline V gene sequence: CDR1 DFQATT, CDR2 SNEGSKA (reference sequence). CDR3 sequence (DNA): TGCAGTGCTAGAGCGTCAGGGAGAACTCAGCCCCAGCATTTT. Amino acids: CSARASGRTQPQHF.

Regarding this clonotype: A read error may account for a junction end that differs from germline. The rearrangement joins TRBV7-9 to TRBJ1-2; 8 nucleotides line up with TRBD1. Germline CDR1 is SEHNR and CDR2 is FQNEAQ (reference sequence). This CDR3 spans 13 amino acids. The CDR3 protein is CAGSPGQGYGYTF. The DNA of the CDR3 is TGTGCCGGCAGCCCCGGACAGGGTTATGGCTACACCTTC.

The chain couples TRBV6-1 to TRBJ2-2, with TRBD2 identical over 8 bases. Unmatched junction bases numbered 7, after V lost 7 bases and J lost 6 bases. The CDR3 has 14 amino acids. Germline V gives CDR1 MNHNS, CDR2 SASEGT. The CDR3 DNA reads as TGTGCCAGCAACTCGGGAGGGGCGCCCGGGGAGCTGTTTTTT. This translates into CASNSGGAPGELFF.

In this sample, this clonotype turned up many times. This rearrangement joins TRBV6-1 to TRBJ2-5; D remains ambiguous. The CDR3 is 14 residues long. V lost 7 bases to trimming and J lost 0 bases, with 12 bases between them. Germline lookup yields CDR1 MNHNS and CDR2 SASEGT. CDR3 bases: TGTGCCAGCATCCATAAGGAGTACCAAGAGACCCAGTACTTC. As protein: CASIHKEYQETQYF.

This clonotype was found a few times. The rearrangement uses TRBV29-1 and TRBJ2-2; no clear D gene. CDR1 is SQVTM and CDR2 is ANQGSEA in the germline V gene. Trimming removed 5 bases at V and 0 bases at J, with 7 bases between. This CDR3 is 13 amino acids long. The chain's CDR3 is CSVPGTNTGELFF. In DNA form, the CDR3 reads TGCAGCGTTCCTGGCACGAACACCGGGGAGCTGTTTTTT.

This clonotype was observed many times. Here the CDR3 DNA reads TGTGCCACCAGTGCCCTAGCGGGAGACGATGAGCAGTTCTTC. It yields the protein CATSALAGDDEQFF. The V and J genes are TRBV24-1 and TRBJ2-1; 10 bases are a match to TRBD2. The CDR3 contains 14 residues. Germline V gene data show CDR1 as KGHDR and CDR2 as SFDVKD. Unmatched junction bases numbered 5, after V lost 5 bases and J lost 8 bases.

This clonotype has only a few counts. This sequence may be a read error, since a much larger clone differs from it by one base. The chain combines TRBV12-3 or TRBV12-4 with TRBJ2-7; 9 bases are shared with TRBD1. This CDR3 is 14 amino acids long. V dropped 6 bases and J dropped 3; count of bases not matched to a gene: 6. The CDR3, as DNA: TGTGCCAGCAGGACCGCGGGACAGGGCTACGAGCAGTACTTC. Its protein product is CASRTAGQGYEQYF.

This clonotype came up many times. The chain carries TRBV7-2 and TRBJ2-3, with D hard to call. Germline lookup yields CDR1 SGHTA and CDR2 FQGNSA. The CDR3 loop spans 14 amino acids. Trimming removed 4 bases at V and 4 bases at J, with 12 bases between. The CDR3 sequence is CASSSPPYADTQYF. Written as DNA, the CDR3 is TGTGCCAGCAGCTCCCCTCCCTACGCAGATACGCAGTATTTT. The variable domain in full, with the rest retrieved from reference TRBV7-2 and TRBJ2-3, is GAGVSQSPSNKVTEKGKDVELRCDPISGHTALYWYRQSLGQGLEFLIYFQGNSAPDKSGLPSDRFSAERTGGSVSTLTIQRTQQEDSAVYLCASSSPPYADTQYFGPGTRLTVL.